The 11 T cell receptor beta chains below all came from one sample that was sequenced in a study of blood T cell repertoires in COVID-19. Generated by immunoSEQ multiplex PCR, the TCRdb table keeps only in-frame clones and is missing some. The sample carries approximately 70,000 clones, more than 70% recorded once. Material: peripheral blood. All receptors come from a human donor in a cohort sampled during active COVID-19.

The chain has TRBV19 and TRBJ2-4; TRBD1 matches 7 bases. This CDR3 spans 16 amino acids. Looked up from germline, CDR1 is LNHDA and CDR2 is SQIVND (reference sequence). V lost 3 bases, J lost 0 bases, and 5 bases stayed unmatched. CDR3 region: CASSMGQPIAKNIQYF. CDR3 coding DNA: TGTGCCAGTAGTATGGGACAGCCTATAGCCAAAAACATTCAGTACTTC.

The J gene is TRBJ1-5, the V gene TRBV6-1; 10 positions agree with TRBD1. This CDR3 has 18 amino acids. After removal of 2 bases from V and 4 bases from J, the junction contained 11 bases not matched to a gene. CDR1 is MNHNS and CDR2 is SASEGT in the germline V gene. Written as DNA, the CDR3 is TGTGCCAGCAGTGAATCGGTGGGGACAGGGGTCATGAATCAGCCCCAGCATTTT. Translated: CASSESVGTGVMNQPQHF.

CDR3 bases: TGTGCCAGCAGCCTTGTTGGGGCAGCGCACCCTGAAGCTTTCTTT. Amino acids: CASSLVGAAHPEAFF. The J gene is TRBJ1-1, the V gene TRBV14; possibly TRBD1 for D (5 bases). The length of the CDR3 is 15 residues. V lost 4 bases and J 6 bases, leaving 18 bases between the germline ends. The V gene's germline CDR1 is SGHDN and CDR2 FVKESK.

The chain uses TRBV27 and TRBJ1-4; D is perhaps TRBD1 (5 bases). Germline V gene sequence: CDR1 MNHEY, CDR2 SMNVEV (reference sequence). The germline V and J ends were trimmed by 8 bases and 8 bases, with 21 bases remaining between them. CDR3 length: 15 amino acids. CDR3 sequence (DNA): TGTGCCAGCTCCTCTTTCGGGGGGATGAGGGAAAAACTGTTTTTT. Translation: CASSSFGGMREKLFF.

V and J are TRBV21-1 and TRBJ2-3; the table's TRBD2 call for D was not verified on the DNA. TRBV21-1 is reported as a pseudogene. CDR3 size: 20 residues. CDR3: CASSNRVPDPTSGRTDTQYF. CDR3 nucleotides: TGTGCCAGCAGCAATCGAGTGCCCGACCCGACTAGCGGGAGGACAGATACGCAGTATTTT.

This clone was observed a handful of times. V is TRBV4-2 and J is TRBJ1-1; D perhaps matches TRBD1 (5 bases). This CDR3 comprises 14 residues. Germline V gene data show CDR1 as LGHNA and CDR2 as YNFKEQ. The V end lost 0 bases, the J end lost 14 bases, and 19 bases lay between the germline ends. Here the CDR3 reads CASSQDSLGRESFF. The CDR3 nucleotides are TGTGCCAGCAGCCAAGATTCTCTGGGCAGGGAATCGTTCTTT.

The rearrangement joins TRBV10-3 to TRBJ1-1; 7 bases match TRBD1. V was pared by 7 bases and J by 3 bases, with 8 bases of the junction left unmatched. The CDR3 sequence is 14 residues long. CDR1 is ENHRY, CDR2 SYGVKD, per germline. In DNA form, the CDR3 reads TGTGCCATCACTAATACAGGGGAGGACACTGAAGCTTTCTTT. This encodes CAITNTGEDTEAFF.

The rearrangement uses TRBV7-3 and TRBJ1-1; 7 bases fit TRBD1. The germline V gene has CDR1 SGHTA and CDR2 FQGTGA. The CDR3 spans 13 residues. The V segment lost 6 bases and the J segment 0 bases; nucleotides outside the gene matches: 1. In nucleotides, the CDR3 is TGTGCCAGCAGGGGACAGTTGAACACTGAAGCTTTCTTT. It specifies CASRGQLNTEAFF.

The chain employs TRBV5-4 and TRBJ1-2; D perhaps matches TRBD1 (5 bases). The CDR3 has 16 residues. Trimming took 4 bases from V and 1 from J, leaving 17 bases between them. Looked up from germline, CDR1 is SGHNT and CDR2 is YYREEE (reference sequence). DNA of the CDR3: TGTGCCAGCAGCCCGGGGGGACGGACCCTTAACTATGGCTACACCTTC. Protein product: CASSPGGRTLNYGYTF.

This rearrangement joins TRBV4-1 to TRBJ2-7, with 7 bases lining up with TRBD1. Trimming cost V 2 bases and J 3 bases; bases outside gene matches: 7. Germline CDR1 MGHRA, CDR2 YSYEKL. The CDR3 length is 15 residues. The CDR3 protein is CASSQPTGAGYEQYF. The CDR3 region has the DNA TGCGCCAGCAGCCAACCAACAGGGGCGGGCTACGAGCAGTACTTC.

The chain links TRBV9 to TRBJ2-5; tentatively, D is TRBD1 (6 bases). CDR3 length equals 17 residues. The germline CDR1 and CDR2 sequences are SGDLS and YYNGEE. V was shortened by 1 base and J by 5 bases, with 21 bases between the two germline ends. The DNA of the CDR3 is TGTGCCAGCAGCGTAAGGCCGGACAGCAACGCAGGGGAGACCCAGTACTTC. Translating it yields CASSVRPDSNAGETQYF.